This entry features one TCR beta chain sequence. The target antigen is unknown. Positively selected for CCR7, the CD45RO-negative cells used as naive CD8 cells excluded terminally differentiated effector memory CD45RA+ cells. The record originates from a study of shared clonotypes between healthy human individuals. Study observations and caveats: A limitation of the genetic and exposure-history diversity represented arose from few donors. What naive subsets generally showed was a larger estimated richness than memory subsets showed.

Trimming cost V 6 bases and J 0 bases, with 16 bases left between them. This CDR3 spans 16 amino acids. CDR1 and CDR2 (germline): MDHEN, SYDVKM. Every subset had its genomic DNA shared out evenly among several immunoSEQ plates. Original processing methods: There were no quality scores in the junction-only immunoSEQ sequences, so filtering differed. The data were produced by immunoSEQ multiplex PCR, yet TCRdb's version contains in-frame clones alone and is incomplete. The D gene and trimming were derived from the DNA, and the V and J assignments and clone size from that table. The sample shows some 2,100,000 clones, about 92% of them seen only once.

Sequenced input: naive CD8+ T cells from PBMCs. The genes are TRBV28 and TRBJ2-3, with a possible D match to TRBD2 (5 bases). The clonotype comes from a man aged 18-30 years in good health. Some clones in this sample may be carry-over from other donors' samples. The CDR3 DNA reads as TGTGCCAGCAGCTTCCTGGCGGGCGCTAGCACAGATACGCAGTATTTT. It translates to CASSFLAGASTDTQYF.